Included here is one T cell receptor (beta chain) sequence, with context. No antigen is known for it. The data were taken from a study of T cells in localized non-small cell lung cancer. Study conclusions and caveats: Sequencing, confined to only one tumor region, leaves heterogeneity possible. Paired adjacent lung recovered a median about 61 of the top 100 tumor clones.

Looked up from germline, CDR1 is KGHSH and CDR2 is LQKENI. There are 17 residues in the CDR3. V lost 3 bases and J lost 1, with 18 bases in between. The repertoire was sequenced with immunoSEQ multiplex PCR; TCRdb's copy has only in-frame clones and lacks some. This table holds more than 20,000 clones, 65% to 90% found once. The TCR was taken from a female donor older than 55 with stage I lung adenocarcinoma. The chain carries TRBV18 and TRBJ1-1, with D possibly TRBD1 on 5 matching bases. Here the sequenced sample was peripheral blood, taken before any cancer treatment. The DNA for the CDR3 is TGTGCCAGCTCACCTCATCAGATAGGGGAAGAGAACACTGAAGCTTTCTTT. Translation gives CASSPHQIGEENTEAFF.